One T cell receptor beta chain is described in this entry. The clone's antigen remains unknown. No much larger clone is present one base from it, and per-base qualities are unavailable. This entry belongs to a study of T cell responses to AZD1222 COVID-19 vaccine (dated by TCRdb to 2020 to 2022). A note on the overall study: AZD1222 recipients given second doses at about 4 weeks or at about 12 weeks were pooled, since spike-specific TCR depth and breadth were not found to differ between the two schedules. A total of over 230 trial participants underwent TCR sequencing, of whom 207 received two doses of AZD1222 and about 25 received two doses of the MenACWY control vaccine. Trial participants were enrolled by age into subgroups of 18-55, 56-69 and 70-plus years, and around 140, 26 and 57 TCR-sequenced participants, respectively, were included in these subgroups. The paper's findings and limits, for the study overall: In the small 56-69-year group, the increase in depth fell short of significance, most likely because of low power. Epitopes outside the regions mutated in the B.1.351 and B.1.1.7 variants were reportedly recognized by nearly half of the unique spike-specific TCRs. Because no samples from the day 14 peak response were available, repertoires could be characterized only after the peak T cell response. Conclusions about previously exposed vaccinees are limited, since just five or six AZD1222 recipients were seropositive for SARS-CoV-2 at baseline. The vaccine-associated CD4 TCRs covered the entire spike protein, and the dominant responses fell in regions 160-218 and 743-854. A significant rise in spike-specific TCR breadth and depth was observed after two AZD1222 doses relative to day 0 and relative to MenACWY recipients. Participants were mostly white British and included more females than males, and it was suggested by the authors that clonal diversity may have been underestimated.

The CDR3 regions of human TCRbeta chains were analyzed by immunosequencing. On the authors' methods: Repertoire TCRs were checked for matches against a reference library of SARS-CoV-2-specific TCRs that had been generated using the MIRA antigen-specificity platform. Breadth meant the fraction of unique TCRs that were SARS-CoV-2-associated, whereas depth meant the fraction of total T cells that were SARS-CoV-2-associated. Each spike-specific TCR was assigned to its reactive spike region and to a CD4 or CD8 class using the MIRA data. Log10-transformed breadth and depth values were compared by one-way ANOVA with Sidak's multiple comparisons tests. TCRdb took this table from immuneACCESS and kept in-frame rearrangements with V and J called. Such tables lack part of the clones; where checked against another copy, unresolved V genes explain under half of the gap, and the rest is unexplained. For V, J and clone size, that table is used; D and trimming come from the DNA. The sample table shows 110,000 to 150,000 clones, and around 89% are seen once. Roughly 1.7% of the sample goes to the ten largest clones.

CDR1 MNHEY and CDR2 SVGAGI are derived from the germline V gene. V loses 5 bases at its end and J loses 4 bases; junction bases beyond the gene matches: 2. The CDR3 numbers 13 residues from cysteine through phenylalanine. Just CDR3 DNA is preserved here, 39 bases in frame from base 1. What the time point label conveys for this sample: baseline before first vaccination. Vaccinee samples came from UK trials COV001 and COV002, including a single-blind randomized controlled phase 2/3 trial of AZD1222 (ChAdOx1 nCoV-19) in healthy adults. For TCRbeta chain sequencing, PBMC samples from trial participants were taken at day 0 and at day 28 after the second dose.

The source is an adult in good health. The input for sequencing was peripheral blood, taken on day 0 of AZD1222 vaccination. The V and J genes are TRBV6-5 and TRBJ2-1, with 7 bases in between that match TRBD2. The DNA sequence is TGTGCCAGCAGTACTAGCGAGTACAATGAGCAGTTCTTC. Its translation is CASSTSEYNEQFF.